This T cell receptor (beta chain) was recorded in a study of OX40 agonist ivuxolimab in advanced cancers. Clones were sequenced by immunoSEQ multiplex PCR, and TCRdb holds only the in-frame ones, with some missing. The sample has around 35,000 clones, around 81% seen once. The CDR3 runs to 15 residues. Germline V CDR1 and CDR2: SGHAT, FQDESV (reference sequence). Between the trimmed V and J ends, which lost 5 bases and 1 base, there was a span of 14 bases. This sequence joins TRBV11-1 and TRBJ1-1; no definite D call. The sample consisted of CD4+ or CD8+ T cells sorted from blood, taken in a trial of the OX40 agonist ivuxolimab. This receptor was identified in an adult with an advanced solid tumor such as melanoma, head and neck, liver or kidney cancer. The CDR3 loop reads CASSDKPDKNTEAFF. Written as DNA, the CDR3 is TGTGCCAGCAGCGACAAGCCCGACAAGAACACTGAAGCTTTCTTT.